This TCR beta chain was identified in a study of Ad26.COV2.S vaccination and SARS-CoV-2 variants. Broader study findings: Vaccine and placebo recipients had comparable breadth of non-spike TCRs. Total T cell responses may have been underestimated by the TCR breadth and depth analyses.

The repertoire was sequenced with immunoSEQ multiplex PCR; TCRdb's copy has only in-frame clones and lacks some. Here the sample spans 300,000 to 400,000 clones, about 91% being singletons. A note on this clone: Its antigen is not known.

CDR3 length equals 15 residues. Germline V gene data show CDR1 as MNHEY and CDR2 as SVGAGI. V gave up 4 bases and J gave up 6 bases; unmatched junction bases: 7. This chain connects TRBV6-5 to TRBJ2-1; 9 bases align to TRBD1. Sequences were derived from peripheral blood, sampled after recovery from COVID-19. This TCR came from a human donor who had recovered from COVID-19. DNA of the CDR3: TGTGCCAGCAGTTTGGTTAGACAGGGGGGCAATGAGCAGTTCTTC. It codes for CASSLVRQGGNEQFF.